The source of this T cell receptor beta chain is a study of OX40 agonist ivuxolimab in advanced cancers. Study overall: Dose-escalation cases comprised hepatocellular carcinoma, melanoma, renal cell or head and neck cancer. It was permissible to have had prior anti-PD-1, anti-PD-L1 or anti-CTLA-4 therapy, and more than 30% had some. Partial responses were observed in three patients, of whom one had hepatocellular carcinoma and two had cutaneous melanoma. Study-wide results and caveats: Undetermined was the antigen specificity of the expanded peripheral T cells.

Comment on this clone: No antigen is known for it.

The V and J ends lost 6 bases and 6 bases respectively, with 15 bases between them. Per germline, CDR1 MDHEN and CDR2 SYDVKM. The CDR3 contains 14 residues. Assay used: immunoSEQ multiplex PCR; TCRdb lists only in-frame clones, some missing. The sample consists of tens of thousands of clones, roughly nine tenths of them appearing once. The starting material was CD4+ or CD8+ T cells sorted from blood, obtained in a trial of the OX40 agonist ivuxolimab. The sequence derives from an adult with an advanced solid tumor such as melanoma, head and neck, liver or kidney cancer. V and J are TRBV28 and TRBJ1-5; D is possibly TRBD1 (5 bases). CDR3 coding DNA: TGTGCCAGCAGCCCCTCGGGGCGGGGTCAGCCCCAGCATTTT. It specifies CASSPSGRGQPQHF. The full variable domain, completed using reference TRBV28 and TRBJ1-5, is DVKVTQSSRYLVKRTGEKVFLECVQDMDHENMFWYRQDPGLGLRLIYFSYDVKMKEKGDIPEGYSVSREKKERFSLILESASTNQTSMYLCASSPSGRGQPQHFGDGTRLSIL.